The 22 T cell receptor beta chains listed next were all sequenced from one sample in a study of regulatory T cells in long-lasting Graves disease. As to time point: newly diagnosed GD, antithyroid drugs for less than 3 months. With RNA extracted from PBMCs as input, the TCR library was made. Construction of TCR beta libraries relied on iRepertoire HTBI primers and on Arm-PCR targeting CDR3 regions. TCRdb passed the multiplex PCR reads through MiXCR, listing each CDR3 protein once. The table has about 350,000 distinct CDR3 sequences, 15% to 20% seen once. Separately, the same data were catalogued under a study of T cells in Graves' hyperthyroidism and ophthalmopathy.

Sequencing was performed on peripheral blood mononuclear cells (PBMCs), taken at new diagnosis, from a patient treated with antithyroid drugs. The receptor source for this set is a woman under 30 with Graves disease.

In its sample, this clonotype was seen many times. V gene TRBV20-1 combines with J gene TRBJ2-1; 10 nucleotides line up with TRBD1. J was trimmed by 5 bases and V by 6 bases; bases with no gene match: 4. This CDR3 spans 13 amino acids. Germline values: CDR1 DFQATT, CDR2 SNEGSKA (reference sequence). The CDR3 DNA reads as TGCAGTGCGGCCGGGACAGGGGACAATGAGCAGTTCTTC. Translating gives CSAAGTGDNEQFF.

In this sample, this clonotype turned up many times. The chain employs TRBV6-1 and TRBJ1-1, with a possible D match to TRBD1 (5 bases). V was trimmed by 4 bases and J by 4 bases, leaving 13 bases between them. The germline V gene has CDR1 MNHNS and CDR2 SASEGT. The CDR3 length is 14 residues. The DNA of the CDR3 is TGTGCCAGCAGTGGGATCCTGGGGGGCACTGAAGCTTTCTTT. Its translation is CASSGILGGTEAFF.

This clonotype was observed at least ten times. The gene calls are TRBV9 and TRBJ2-7, with D tentatively TRBD1 (6 bases). Germline CDR1 reads SGDLS; CDR2 reads YYNGEE. Trimming shortened V by 6 bases and J by 0 bases, and 16 bases separated the two germline ends. The CDR3 has 15 amino acids. The CDR3 coding sequence is TGTGCCAGCACTCCGGGACAACTCTACTCCTACGAGCAGTACTTC. As protein: CASTPGQLYSYEQYF.

A few counts support this clonotype. The V gene is TRBV25-1, the J gene TRBJ1-1, with D unresolved. The CDR3 spans 15 residues. The V gene's germline CDR1 is MGHDK and CDR2 SYGVNS. The germline V and J ends were trimmed by 0 bases and 4 bases, with 12 bases remaining between them. The CDR3 is CASSEYGEVGTEAFF. The CDR3 bases are TGTGCCAGCAGTGAATATGGGGAGGTCGGCACTGAAGCTTTCTTT.

In this sample, this clonotype turned up many times. This CDR3 is CASRGNEKLFF. The DNA of the CDR3 is TGCGCCAGCAGGGGGAATGAAAAACTGTTTTTT. The gene calls are TRBV5-1 and TRBJ1-4; no definite D call. Per the germline V gene, CDR1 is SGHRS and CDR2 is YFSETQ. V gave up 5 bases and J gave up 5 bases, with 4 bases separating them. The CDR3 contains 11 residues.

This rearrangement joins TRBV5-1 to TRBJ2-7; 12 nucleotides align to TRBD2. Germline-derived CDR1 and CDR2 are SGHRS and YFSETQ. After removal of 4 bases from V and 6 bases from J, the junction contained 11 bases not matched to a gene. The CDR3 sequence is 16 residues long. The CDR3 here is CASSSQGTSGQVEQYF. The CDR3, as DNA: TGCGCCAGCAGCAGCCAAGGGACTAGCGGGCAAGTCGAGCAGTACTTC.

This clonotype was picked up many times. The chain joins TRBV4-2 to TRBJ2-1; 10 positions match TRBD2. Looked up from germline, CDR1 is LGHNA and CDR2 is YNFKEQ. Germline trimming cut 3 bases from V and 1 base from J; bases unmatched to any gene: 6. The CDR3 runs 17 residues. This CDR3 reads CASSQGPSGSSYNEQFF. In DNA, the CDR3 is TGTGCCAGCAGCCAGGGGCCTAGCGGGAGTTCCTACAATGAGCAGTTCTTC.

V usage is TRBV27 and J usage is TRBJ2-3; D call uncertain. V lost 5 bases and J lost 0, with 9 bases in between. CDR3 length: 14 amino acids. Germline assignment: CDR1 MNHEY and CDR2 SMNVEV (reference sequence). The CDR3 here is CASSRGSSTDTQYF. CDR3 DNA sequence: TGTGCCAGCAGTAGAGGCTCTAGCACAGATACGCAGTATTTT.

This chain links TRBV28 with TRBJ2-5; unclear D gene. CDR3 size: 15 residues. Between the trimmed V and J ends, which lost 2 bases and 0 bases, there was a span of 10 bases. Looked up from germline, CDR1 is MDHEN and CDR2 is SYDVKM. The CDR3 loop reads CASSLMLGDQETQYF. The CDR3 bases are TGTGCCAGCAGTTTAATGTTGGGCGACCAAGAGACCCAGTACTTC.

The chain links TRBV20-1 to TRBJ1-1; the D is unclear. The V and J ends lost 0 bases and 5 bases respectively, with 7 bases between them. Germline values: CDR1 DFQATT, CDR2 SNEGSKA (reference sequence). The CDR3 extends over 12 amino acids. The CDR3: CSARDRGTEAFF. Written as DNA, the CDR3 is TGCAGTGCTAGAGATAGAGGTACTGAAGCTTTCTTT.

This clonotype was seen ten or more times. The chain couples TRBV12-3 or TRBV12-4 to TRBJ1-5, with a weak D call TRBD1 (5 bases). V was clipped by 1 base and J by 7 bases, with 11 bases between them. This CDR3 region has 14 residues. The CDR3: CASSLGFGDQPQHF. CDR3 coding DNA: TGTGCCAGCAGTTTAGGGTTCGGGGACCAGCCCCAGCATTTT.

There are many counts of this clonotype. This chain joins TRBV20-1 and TRBJ2-1; 8 positions agree with TRBD2. The germline gives CDR1 DFQATT, CDR2 SNEGSKA (reference sequence). V lost 0 bases, J lost 3 bases, and 7 bases stayed unmatched. The CDR3 spans 16 residues. The CDR3 sequence: CSARDPGGGIYNEQFF. As DNA, the CDR3 is TGCAGTGCTAGAGATCCAGGCGGGGGGATCTACAATGAGCAGTTCTTC.

This clonotype was observed a few times. V usage is TRBV10-3 and J usage is TRBJ2-3, with 12 positions matching TRBD2. This CDR3 spans 16 amino acids. CDR1 ENHRY and CDR2 SYGVKD come from the germline V gene. V was pared by 10 bases and J by 1 base, with 9 bases of the junction left unmatched. CDR3 amino acids: CATYSTSGSGTDTQYF. The CDR3 DNA follows: TGTGCCACCTATTCGACTAGCGGGAGTGGCACAGATACGCAGTATTTT.

This rearrangement joins TRBV9 to TRBJ2-6, with D hard to call. V was clipped by 5 bases and J by 2 bases, with 5 bases between them. Germline lookup yields CDR1 SGDLS and CDR2 YYNGEE. The CDR3 loop spans 13 amino acids. The CDR3 loop reads CASRYTGANVLTF. The CDR3 nucleotides are TGTGCCAGCAGATATACTGGGGCCAACGTCCTGACTTTC. Using reference TRBV9 and TRBJ2-6 for the parts outside the CDR3, the full variable domain is DSGVTQTPKHLITATGQRVTLRCSPRSGDLSVYWYQQSLDQGLQFLIQYYNGEERAKGNILERFSAQQFPDLHSELNLSSLELGDSALYFCASRYTGANVLTFGAGSRLTVL.

This clonotype was recorded a few times. The gene calls are TRBV20-1 and TRBJ2-4, with D possibly being TRBD1 or TRBD2 (6 bases each). V lost 3 bases and J 13 bases, leaving 13 bases between the germline ends. Germline CDR1 and CDR2: DFQATT and SNEGSKA (reference sequence). The CDR3 runs 11 residues. CDR3 loop: CSAREGGRQYF. The CDR3 nucleotides are TGCAGTGCTAGGGAGGGGGGCAGGCAGTACTTC.

The CDR3 here is CASSYSFSGNYGYTF. CDR3 nucleotide sequence: TGTGCCAGCAGTTACTCCTTCTCTGGGAACTATGGCTACACCTTC. The chain employs TRBV6-2 or TRBV6-3 and TRBJ1-2; unclear D gene. Per the germline V gene, CDR1 is MNHEY and CDR2 is SVGEGT. The CDR3 is made up of 15 amino acids. V lost 0 bases and J lost 2, with 10 bases in between.

This clonotype was found many times. The V call is TRBV18, the J call TRBJ2-3, with D maybe TRBD2 (5 bases). V was shortened by 6 bases and J by 2 bases, with 12 bases between the two germline ends. The CDR3 is made up of 14 amino acids. Germline V gene sequence: CDR1 KGHSH, CDR2 LQKENI. The CDR3 sequence: CASSQPGYTDTQYF. The CDR3, as DNA: TGTGCCAGCTCTCAACCGGGGTACACAGATACGCAGTATTTT. The full variable domain, rest sourced from reference TRBV18 and TRBJ2-3, is NAGVMQNPRHLVRRRGQEARLRCSPMKGHSHVYWYRQLPEEGLKFMVYLQKENIIDESGMPKERFSAEFPKEGPSILRIQQVVRGDSAAYFCASSQPGYTDTQYFGPGTRLTVL.

This clonotype was detected ten times or more. The rearrangement links TRBV27 to TRBJ1-2; D unresolved. Trimming pared 7 bases from V and 7 bases from J, leaving 13 bases between. The germline V gene encodes CDR1 MNHEY and CDR2 SMNVEV (reference sequence). The CDR3 loop spans 12 amino acids. The CDR3 loop reads CASKAGSGGYTF. In nucleotides, the CDR3 is TGTGCCAGCAAAGCGGGGTCGGGTGGCTACACCTTC.

In this sample, this clonotype turned up many times. The chain couples TRBV28 to TRBJ2-2; D gene ambiguous. The germline gives CDR1 MDHEN, CDR2 SYDVKM. This CDR3 spans 16 amino acids. Trimming cost V 6 bases and J 7 bases, with 21 bases left between them. This CDR3 reads CASSPVNGLGIGELFF. CDR3 in DNA: TGTGCCAGCAGCCCAGTGAACGGCCTGGGGATCGGGGAGCTGTTTTTT.

The sample holds one count of this clonotype. A much larger clonotype is one base distant, so this may be a read error. The V gene is TRBV7-3, the J gene TRBJ2-2, with D unclear. Germline V gene sequence: CDR1 SGHTA, CDR2 FQGTGA. The germline V and J ends were trimmed by 8 bases and 6 bases, with 13 bases remaining between them. The CDR3 runs 13 residues. The DNA of the CDR3 is TGTGCCAGCTGCCGCTTGGAGTCCGGGGAGCTGTTTTTT. Protein sequence: CASCRLESGELFF.

This clonotype has just a few counts. The chain uses TRBV4-2 and TRBJ2-1; the match to TRBD2 covers 11 bases. CDR1 is LGHNA, CDR2 YNFKEQ, per germline. V gave up 0 bases and J gave up 9 bases; unmatched junction bases: 7. The CDR3 has 16 residues. CDR3 DNA sequence: TGTGCCAGCAGCCAAGACAGACTAGCGGGGTTTAGTGAGCAGTTCTTC. It yields the protein CASSQDRLAGFSEQFF.

This chain's CDR3 is CAIKFGGGMNTEAFF. CDR3 coding DNA: TGTGCCATCAAATTTGGGGGGGGTATGAACACTGAAGCTTTCTTT. The chain couples TRBV10-3 to TRBJ1-1, with D possibly matching TRBD1 (5 bases). The V and J ends lost 7 bases and 0 bases respectively, with 15 bases between them. The CDR3 has 15 amino acids. The germline V gene encodes CDR1 ENHRY and CDR2 SYGVKD.